This is a list of T cell receptor beta chains from one sample in a study of tumour-infiltrating T cells in Burkitt lymphoma. Sequencing was performed with immunoSEQ multiplex PCR; in TCRdb, only in-frame clones are kept and a portion is missing. The sample holds about a thousand clones, around 14% seen once. Sequenced material: tumor tissue. These receptors were collected from a human donor with diffuse large B-cell lymphoma. CDR3s include the opening cysteine and the closing phenylalanine or tryptophan. D genes are given only for firm matches. Clone size is stated in some rows and not others, as once, few, many or a class when expanded.

D gene	J gene	clone size	CDR3 length	V gene	CDR3 DNA	CDR3 protein
.	TRBJ1-1	few	13	TRBV13	TGTGCCAGCAGCCCAACAGAATACACTGAAGCTTTCTTT	CASSPTEYTEAFF
.	TRBJ1-1	few	14	TRBV18	TGTGCCAGCTCAGGTACCACCTCAGGTGATGAAGCTTTCTTT	CASSGTTSGDEAFF
.	TRBJ1-1	few	13	TRBV2	TGTGCCAGCAGGGCTGACAGGCCCACGGAAGCTTTCTTT	CASRADRPTEAFF
.	TRBJ2-7	few	14	TRBV10-1	TGCGCCAGCAGTGAAACAGGGATGTCCTACGAGCAGTACTTC	CASSETGMSYEQYF
.	TRBJ2-3	.	14	TRBV11-1	TGTGCCAGCAGCTTAACCCGTCTTGAGGATACGCAGTATTTT	CASSLTRLEDTQYF
.	TRBJ2-1	large	13	TRBV7-3	TGTGCCAGCAGCTTAACAGGTATTCCTGAGCAGTTCTTC	CASSLTGIPEQFF
TRBD1	TRBJ2-4	.	13	TRBV29-1	TGCAGCGCCTACCGGGACAGGGAAAACATTCAGTACTTC	CSAYRDRENIQYF
.	TRBJ1-1	few	11	TRBV6-6	TGTGCCAGCAGTTACTCCCGTGAAGCTTTCTTT	CASSYSREAFF
.	TRBJ2-3	.	14	TRBV9	TGTGCCAGCAGCGGTTCGAGTATCACAGATACGCAGTATTTT	CASSGSSITDTQYF
.	TRBJ1-5	few	16	TRBV9	TGTGCCAGCAGCCCCGACGGTGGATTTGGCGATCAGCCCCAGCATTTT	CASSPDGGFGDQPQHF
.	TRBJ2-5	.	13	TRBV18	TGTGCCAGCTCACCACAGGGGTTGGAGACCCAGTACTTC	CASSPQGLETQYF
TRBD1	TRBJ2-7	.	14	TRBV7-2	TGTGCCAGCAGCTTAAGACAGGGGGCGGACGAGCAGTACTTC	CASSLRQGADEQYF
TRBD2	TRBJ2-3	.	16	TRBV4-2	TGTGCCAGCAGCCAAGGAGCGGGAGGGCCTGTTGATACGCAGTATTTT	CASSQGAGGPVDTQYF
.	TRBJ1-1	few	11	TRBV20-1	TGCAGTGCTAGGCAGGAGCATGAAGCTTTCTTT	CSARQEHEAFF
.	TRBJ2-1	few	13	TRBV19	TGTGCCAGTAGTACCGGGACTCTTAATGAGCAGTTCTTC	CASSTGTLNEQFF